These 2 T cell receptor beta chains came from one sample sequenced in a study of PD-1 blockade in classical Hodgkin lymphoma. The data were produced by immunoSEQ multiplex PCR, yet TCRdb's version contains in-frame clones alone and is incomplete. The data hold about 85,000 clones, with 80% to 95% observed a single time. Each patient's relapse followed autologous stem cell transplantation, and brentuximab vedotin exposure varied. The specimen comprised peripheral blood mononuclear cells (PBMCs), sampled before the second cycle of nivolumab. These receptor sequences come from a human donor with classical Hodgkin lymphoma.

This clone was detected only once. The chain uses TRBV5-6 and TRBJ2-5; 7 nucleotides match TRBD2. Per germline, CDR1 SGHDT and CDR2 YYEEEE. The CDR3 loop spans 17 amino acids. V was pared by 2 bases and J by 4 bases, with 14 bases of the junction left unmatched. CDR3 residues: CASSFPRGRPGGETQYF. The CDR3 nucleotides are TGTGCCAGCAGCTTCCCACGAGGGCGACCGGGAGGAGAGACCCAGTACTTC. Variable domain in full (rest from reference TRBV5-6 and TRBJ2-5): DAGVTQSPTHLIKTRGQQVTLRCSPKSGHDTVSWYQQALGQGPQFIFQYYEEEERQRGNFPDRFSGHQFPNYSSELNVNALLLGDSALYLCASSFPRGRPGGETQYFGPGTRLLVL.

This clone has just a few counts. The chain employs TRBV5-4 and TRBJ1-2; 7 nucleotides line up with TRBD1. This CDR3 has 14 amino acids. V gave up 4 bases and J gave up 2 bases; unmatched junction bases: 5. Germline loops: CDR1 SGHNT, CDR2 YYREEE (reference sequence). The CDR3 loop is CASSPGTVNYGYTF. For the CDR3, the DNA is TGTGCCAGCAGCCCCGGGACAGTCAACTATGGCTACACCTTC.